This T cell receptor beta chain derives from a study of cytomegalovirus exposure and HLA in healthy donors (TCRdb year 2017). Regarding the complete study: According to an earlier analysis of several hundred of the donors, about 179 million T cells yielded some 110 million unique TCR beta sequences and less than 300 Gb of sequence data. In addition to the first cohort of 666 subjects, a separate validation cohort of some 120 different subjects was used. A later analysis re-analyzed previously published TCR beta repertoires from about 600 donors and added high-resolution HLA genotyping to study TCR occurrence patterns. The aim of the study was to test whether cataloging public T cell receptors could identify signatures of past pathogen exposure. Typing coverage varied by locus: about 629-640 donors for A, B, C, DRB1 and DQB1; about 520 for DQA1; about 600 for DPA1; approximately 470 for DPB1. An earlier analysis of around 580 of the donors used high-throughput TCR beta sequencing to judge whether each TCR beta V gene segment behaved as functional or pseudogenic. The study used immunosequencing to profile the T cell repertoires of approximately 650 subjects and linked those repertoires to cytomegalovirus serostatus. Every discovery cohort repertoire had been produced on one sequencing platform. HLA typing included class I and class II loci at four-digit resolution. Because of strong linkage in the cohort, a few DR-DQ haplotypes were treated as single units for association and clustering. About 280 gigabases of sequencing data and tens of millions of unique TCR sequences were included in an early release covering several hundred HLA-typed donors. Of the approximately 400 genotyped donors, roughly 85% fell in the genetic ancestry cluster associated with self-reported Caucasian donors. A later genetic analysis took genome-wide SNP genotypes for about 60% of the roughly 670 donors and used that subset as a discovery cohort. To predict cytomegalovirus infection status, the study brought together high-throughput TCR immunosequencing, statistical association of individual TCRs with disease status, and machine learning. Donor age, sex, ethnicity and CMV serostatus were collected together with the repertoire data. Rather than drawing on any new phenotypic data, the later analysis identified candidate immune exposures from TCR beta sequences and the way those sequences occurred across donors. On average, around 200,000 unique TCR beta nucleotide sequences were sequenced per donor among some 430 genotyped donors of the cohort, with 15% to 20% of those sequences being non-productive. General findings and caveats noted by the study authors: In both the original and validation cohorts, the classifier was reported to diagnose cytomegalovirus status with high specificity and sensitivity. A later analysis found that most CMV-associated TCR beta chains appeared HLA-restricted, with HLA associations seemingly driven largely by CMV exposure. Sequencing depth was assumed to be roughly uniform across donors in the presence/absence analyses, though that assumption may not hold. In the study, some 160 TCR beta chains were listed as associated with cytomegalovirus. CMV serostatus was the only immune exposure information available for the cohort. A cluster of highly shared sequence variants was judged likely to be a technical artifact of the sequencing pipeline. According to the authors, the approach could potentially be generalized to other disease states and immunological phenotypes. In an earlier analysis of 587 of the donors, most TCR beta V segments appeared in productive rearrangements about 87% or about 30% of the time, broadly matching IMGT annotations. Strong co-occurrence of HLA alleles, especially DR and DQ, made assigning TCR associations to individual alleles difficult. The cohort was sequenced for TCR beta chains only, and without alpha or paired-chain data the features that could be detected were limited. HLA typing was unavailable for some donors at each locus, so association tests used only the typed subset. A later analysis reported that several top co-occurrence clusters appeared linked to parvovirus B19, influenza, CMV and Epstein-Barr virus. In a later genetic analysis, a missense DCLRE1C variant was associated with V-gene and J-gene trimming of TCR beta chains, and the association was replicated in an independent cohort. In vitro tests confirmed that three of the cytomegalovirus-associated TCR beta chains recognize cytomegalovirus antigens. A further reported finding was that TCR beta sequences accurately predicted the HLA-A and HLA-B alleles for most subjects in the first cohort. While some public TCRs were present in many individuals, most TCR sequences turned up only very rarely across donors. The 87-base-pair reads could not distinguish some IMGT-functional V segments, including TRBV6-2 and TRBV6-3, so those segments were excluded. In a later analysis, the rate of TCR association differed among HLA loci, with DRB1 alleles having the most associated TCRs and HLA-C alleles having the fewest. In a later analysis, HLA-associated TCR beta chains showed more clonal expansion and lower generation probabilities than non-associated chains that were equally common. Over 15 rarely observed V segments, including chromosome 9 orphons, were excluded from the earlier analysis of about 500 of the donors because counts were too low. In a later analysis, 15,000 to 20,000 TCR beta sequences were associated with specific HLA alleles at a false discovery rate of 0.05. In a later genetic analysis, fewer N-insertions in productive TCRs were reported among donors in an Asian-associated ancestry cluster than the roughly 700-donor mean. Linkage disequilibrium might explain the correlated functional status among segregating V segments, but an unknown experimental factor could not be ruled out.

As concerns this clone: The antigen this receptor binds is unknown. No base quality values were provided; no much bigger clone lies one nucleotide off.

The cohort comprised several hundred healthy bone marrow donors. Cohort members were all nominally healthy when sampled, although unrecorded immune exposures were likely present. The donor was CMV seropositive and was included in the group of some 290 seropositive cohort members. A peripheral blood sample was provided by each donor, and peripheral blood mononuclear cells were used for TCR beta sequencing. Genomic DNA was extracted from the blood cell samples with the Qiagen DNeasy Blood Extraction Kit. Library creation used the immunoSEQ multiplex PCR assay. For the multiplex PCR, a mixture combining 60 forward primers for TCR Vbeta segments and 13 reverse primers for TCR Jbeta segments was used. Amplification of the CDR3 region of rearranged TCR beta genes was performed with a multiplex PCR assay on genomic DNA. On the Illumina HiSeq System, the amplified TCR beta libraries were sequenced as 87-base-pair reads. As for how the authors treated the data: A later analysis counted approximately 76 million unique TCR beta chains across the 550 to 700 repertoires, and approximately 11 million of these chains were shared by at least two donors. To remove PCR and sequencing errors, raw reads were error-corrected and collapsed into unique sequences using a nearest-neighbor algorithm that merged closely related sequences. V, D and J gene segments were assigned by aligning CDR3 sequences to IMGT reference sequences. Each retained sequence needed at least a six-nucleotide match to both a V gene segment and a J gene segment. A rearrangement was called productive if the CDR3 had no stop codons and remained in frame with V and J, and every other rearrangement was called non-productive. CDR3 was defined according to IMGT convention as the region running from the second conserved V-encoded cysteine to the conserved J-encoded phenylalanine. Sequences without an unambiguous match to a single V gene segment were excluded from the earlier analysis of over 500 of the donors. In an earlier analysis of about 590 of the donors, a V segment was called functional when productive rearrangements were above 56.7%, and segregating when the standard deviation between donors exceeded 5%. A statistical classification framework was developed to diagnose cytomegalovirus status using the catalog of TCR beta chain sequences. In a later analysis, TCR nucleotide sequences were compared against IMGT/GENE-DB human TR gene sequences so that V and J genes could be assigned. In a later analysis, CDR3 sequences and most-parsimonious VDJ recombination scenarios were assigned using the TCRdist pipeline. In a later analysis, each TCR beta chain was defined by its CDR3 amino acid sequence together with its V-gene family, and reads lacking a unique V-gene family were excluded. A later analysis removed roughly 590 highly shared, low-generation-probability nucleotide sequences to deal with suspected cross-contamination and a sequencing artifact. In a later analysis, a clonal expansion index for each public chain was calculated from normalized within-repertoire ranks of inferred template counts. A later analysis computed generation probabilities with a VDJ recombination model fitted to out-of-frame rearrangements, and checked the results against IGoR. A later analysis scored TCR-TCR, TCR-HLA and TCR-CMV co-occurrence with hypergeometric tests, applying a repertoire-size bias correction to TCR pairs. A later analysis estimated false discovery rates by permuting HLA or CMV assignments 20 times. In a later analysis, co-occurring TCRs were grouped using DBSCAN, and TCRdist sequence similarity was added for clustering within HLA-allele-positive subsets. For co-occurrence clustering, repertoires with fewer than 30,000 or more than 120,000 public chains were excluded, along with a handful of repertoires with anomalous nucleotide sharing. Sourced from immuneACCESS, this table was stored by TCRdb with only in-frame sequences that have V and J called. A share of the clones is absent; for the studies checked, an unresolved V gene accounts for under half, and the remainder has no known explanation. The DNA gave D and trimming, while V, J and clone size come from that table. This sample lists 150,000 to 200,000 clones; 80% to 90% were detected once. 4.5% to 5.5% of the sample lies in the top ten.

V is trimmed back by 6 bases and J by 1 base, and the junction contains 8 bases that no gene match accounts for. For CDR1 and CDR2, the germline V gene lists SNHLY and FYNNEI. Taken from cysteine to phenylalanine, the CDR3 has 15 residues. Left in the record is the CDR3 DNA by itself, 45 bases read in frame from the first base. This sequence uses TRBV2 and TRBJ1-1, with 7 junctional bases fitting TRBD1. This clonotype originated in a girl under 18 in good health and CMV-seropositive. Sample: PBMCs. The CDR3 region reads CASRLQQGENTEAFF. The base sequence is TGTGCCAGCAGATTACAGCAGGGGGAGAACACTGAAGCTTTCTTT.